This TCR beta chain is drawn from a study of STAT3 mutations in large granular lymphocyte leukemia. Points from the study as a whole: Some patients had persisting codominant clonotypes that could mask small clones. At least one immunodominant TCR beta clonotype appeared in every T-cell large granular lymphocyte leukemia patient.

About this clone itself: Its antigen is not identified.

The method was immunoSEQ multiplex PCR; TCRdb's version includes in-frame clones alone and lacks a portion of them. This table holds about 4,200 clones, around 69% found once. This CDR3 region has 14 residues. Germline CDR1 reads MNHEY; CDR2 reads SVGAGI. The V and J ends lost 0 bases and 1 base respectively, with 6 bases between them. The specimen sequenced was peripheral blood mononuclear cells. The source is a man aged 55 to 70 with T-cell large granular lymphocyte leukemia. Some clones in this sample may be carry-over from other donors' samples. This chain joins TRBV6-5 and TRBJ2-5, with D tentatively TRBD1 or TRBD2 (5 bases each). The CDR3 is CASSYSGTQETQYF. The CDR3 DNA reads TGTGCCAGCAGTTACTCGGGGACCCAAGAGACCCAGTACTTC.